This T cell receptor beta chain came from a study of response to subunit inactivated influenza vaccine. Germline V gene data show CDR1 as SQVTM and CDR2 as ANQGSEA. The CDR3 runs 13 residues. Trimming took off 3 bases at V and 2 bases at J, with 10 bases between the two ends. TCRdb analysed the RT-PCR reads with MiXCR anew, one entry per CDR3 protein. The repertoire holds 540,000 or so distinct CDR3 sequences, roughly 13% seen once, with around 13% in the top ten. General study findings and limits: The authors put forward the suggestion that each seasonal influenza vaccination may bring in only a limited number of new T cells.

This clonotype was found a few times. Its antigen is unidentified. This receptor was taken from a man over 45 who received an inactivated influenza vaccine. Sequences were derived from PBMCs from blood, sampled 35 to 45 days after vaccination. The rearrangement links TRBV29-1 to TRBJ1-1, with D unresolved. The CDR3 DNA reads TGCAGCGTTGACATGGGAAATAACACTGAAGCTTTCTTT. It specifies CSVDMGNNTEAFF.